This entry lists 3 T cell receptor beta chains sequenced from one sample in a study of human T cells and chemical hapten exposure (dated by TCRdb to the early 2020s). According to the study, the label for this sample's time point signals: patch test 2, 6 weeks after DPC sensitization. This specimen's treatment or condition label, per the study, means: therapeutic diphenylcyclopropenone sensitization with weekly scalp DPC. Library preparation used RACE. Sequencer: NextSeq 500. TCRdb ran its own pipeline on the public reads, namely fastp trimming at Q25 and MiXCR clone calling, and kept in-frame beta chains. One record per CDR3 amino acid sequence lists the most common genes and DNA. Recorded for this sample are 100,000 or so distinct CDR3 sequences; about 9.6% of them occurred a single time. The top ten constitute 2% to 2.5% of the sample. Sequencing was performed on whole blood, taken in connection with sensitization to the hapten diphenylcyclopropenone (DPC). The receptors come from a woman aged 40 to 49 with alopecia areata. Some clones in this sample may be carry-over from other donors' samples.

Many counts were recorded for this clonotype. The J gene is TRBJ1-2, the V gene TRBV7-9, with 7 nucleotides matching TRBD1. CDR1 is SEHNR, CDR2 FQNEAQ, per germline (reference sequence). This CDR3 comprises 16 residues. The junction had 10 bases not matched to a gene; V was cut back by 5 bases and J by 1 base. CDR3 nucleotide sequence: TGTGCCAGCAGCCGCGCAGGGGGGGCGCTTAACTATGGCTACACCTTC. It translates to CASSRAGGALNYGYTF. The complete variable domain, with remaining parts taken from reference TRBV7-9 and TRBJ1-2, reads DTGVSQNPRHKITKRGQNVTFRCDPISEHNRLYWYRQTLGQGPEFLTYFQNEAQLEKSRLLSDRFSAERPKGSFSTLEIQRTEQGDSAMYLCASSRAGGALNYGYTFGSGTRLTVV.

This clonotype came up many times. This sequence joins TRBV6-4 and TRBJ2-3; 9 bases agree with TRBD2. The V gene's germline CDR1 is MRHNA and CDR2 SNTAGT. The CDR3 is 17 residues long. The junction had 5 bases not matched to a gene; V was cut back by 0 bases and J by 1 base. This chain's CDR3 is CASSDSSSGTRTDTQYF. CDR3 in DNA: TGTGCCAGCAGTGACTCTTCTAGCGGGACCCGCACAGATACGCAGTATTTT.

This sequence joins TRBV20-1 and TRBJ2-3, with 8 bases matching TRBD1. Trimming removed 3 bases from V and 7 bases from J; junction bases left unmatched: 15. Per germline, CDR1 DFQATT and CDR2 SNEGSKA (reference sequence). This CDR3 is 16 amino acids long. This CDR3 is CSARGEMTGAVNTQYF. The CDR3 bases are TGCAGTGCTAGGGGAGAAATGACAGGGGCCGTGAATACGCAGTATTTT.